This TCR beta chain was captured in a study of OX40 agonist ivuxolimab in advanced cancers. Describing the broader study: The costimulatory receptor OX40 (CD134) was targeted by ivuxolimab, a fully human IgG2 agonistic monoclonal antibody. Intravenous ivuxolimab was administered to patients every 2 weeks at six dose levels: 0.01, 0.1, 0.3, 1.5, 3 and 10 mg/kg. Among the roughly 52 dose-escalation patients, roughly 20 had hepatocellular carcinoma, 15 melanoma, 9 renal cell carcinoma and 9 head and neck cancer. The dose-escalation cohort was roughly 83% male with a mean age of about 65 years, ranging from roughly 23 to 79. Patients were allowed to have had prior anti-PD-1, anti-PD-L1 or anti-CTLA-4 therapy, and 40% to 45% of the dose-escalation patients had been treated with checkpoint inhibitors. Partial responses occurred in three dose-escalation patients, of whom one had hepatocellular carcinoma and two had cutaneous melanoma. The purpose of peripheral TCRbeta sequencing was to test whether ivuxolimab changed TCR sequence diversity and led to clonal T-cell expansion. The paper reports the monotherapy dose-escalation portion (N of about 50 patients) of the phase I ivuxolimab trial.

CDR1 and CDR2 (LGHNA, YNFKEQ) derive from the germline V gene. Relative to germline, V is 0 bases shorter and J is 8 bases shorter, with 14 bases between their ends. The CDR3, from cysteine to phenylalanine, totals 15 residues. Only the CDR3 DNA stays, 45 bases, in frame from base 1. For sequencing of the TCRbeta CDR3 region, genomic DNA was extracted from the sorted cells. TCRbeta CDR3 regions were sequenced using the immunoSEQ Assay. As stored in TCRdb, this immuneACCESS dataset retains in-frame rearrangements with V and J assigned. A fraction of the clones does not appear; measured against another copy, unresolved V genes explain less than half of the discrepancy, and the remainder lacks a known reason. Within this sample are 77,000 or so clones, with 90% to 95% of them counted one time only. The ten largest clones take up 0.43% of the sample. The trial excluded patients who had a history of autoimmune disease or who were on systemic immunosuppression. Peripheral blood for TCR sequencing was collected from all dose cohorts at baseline, on cycle 4 day 1, and on cycle 7 day 1. The samples were taken from a phase I, first-in-human, multicenter, open-label dose-escalation trial of ivuxolimab. Adults with locally advanced or metastatic melanoma, renal cell, hepatocellular, or head and neck squamous cell carcinoma were enrolled in the trial. Before TCR sequencing, CD4+ and CD8+ T cells were separately sorted from peripheral blood.

Beyond this particular receptor, the publication reports: Low levels of normalized T-cell clonal expansion were also seen in some patients who did not respond. In partial responders in the 0.1-3.0 mg/kg groups, normalized peripheral clonal expansion was found to be among the lowest, especially among CD8+ T cells. Antigen specificity was not determined for the clonally expanded peripheral T cells. At doses from 0.1 to 3.0 mg/kg, clonal expansion was seen in both CD4+ and CD8+ blood T cells between baseline and week 6. After ivuxolimab, expanded clones were on average more numerous among CD8+ T cells than among CD4+ T cells.

Turning to this clone: Its recognized antigen is unknown. Base qualities are not recorded, but no much larger clone differs from it by a single base.

This sequence originates from an adult with an advanced solid tumor such as melanoma, head and neck, liver or kidney cancer. The material sequenced was CD4+ or CD8+ T cells sorted from blood, taken in a trial of the OX40 agonist ivuxolimab. The receptor chain draws on TRBV4-2 and TRBJ2-1, with the D gene not clear enough to name. In nucleotide form, the sequence is TGTGCCAGCAGCCAAGAAAGTCAAGGTCGGCATGAGCAGTTCTTC. Translated, it reads CASSQESQGRHEQFF.